The clone carrying this TCR beta chain has just one count. One end of the junction is discordant with germline, which a read error may explain. The sample belongs to a study of shared clonotypes between healthy human individuals. Clones were read by immunoSEQ multiplex PCR, and TCRdb kept only the in-frame ones, dropping some. The data hold 550,000 to 800,000 clones, with roughly 88% observed a single time. The sequence was obtained from a man aged 18 to 30 in good health. Some clones in this sample may be carry-over from other donors' samples. The sample was memory CD8+ T cells from PBMCs. Subset in this sample: CD45RO+ cells pooled with CCR7-negative TemRA cells.

The chain's CDR3 is CARSSPLASQETQYF. The CDR3, as DNA: TGTGCCAGGAGCTCCCCTCTAGCGAGTCAAGAGACCCAGTACTTC. The rearrangement joins TRBV7-2 to TRBJ2-5; possibly TRBD2 for D (6 bases). This CDR3 has 15 amino acids. Per germline, CDR1 SGHTA and CDR2 FQGNSA. Together with reference TRBV7-2 and TRBJ2-5, the CDR3 gives the full variable domain: GAGVSQSPSNKVTEKGKDVELRCDPISGHTALYWYRQSLGQGLEFLIYFQGNSAPDKSGLPSDRFSAERTGGSVSTLTIQRTQQEDSAVYLCARSSPLASQETQYFGPGTRLLVL.